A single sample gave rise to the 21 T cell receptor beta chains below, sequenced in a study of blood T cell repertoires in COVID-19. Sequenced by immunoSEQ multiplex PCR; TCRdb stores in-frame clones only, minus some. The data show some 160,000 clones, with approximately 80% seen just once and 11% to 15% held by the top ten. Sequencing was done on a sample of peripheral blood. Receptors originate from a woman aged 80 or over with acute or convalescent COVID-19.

CDR3 amino acids: CATSRVGQGAYNEKLFF. As DNA, the CDR3 is TGTGCCACCAGCAGAGTGGGACAGGGGGCATATAATGAAAAACTGTTTTTT. The V gene is TRBV15, the J gene TRBJ1-4; 12 bases are a match to TRBD1. Germline CDR1 reads LNHNV; CDR2 reads YYDKDF (reference sequence). The CDR3 extends over 17 amino acids. V lost 1 base to trimming and J lost 4 bases; unmatched junction nucleotides: 4.

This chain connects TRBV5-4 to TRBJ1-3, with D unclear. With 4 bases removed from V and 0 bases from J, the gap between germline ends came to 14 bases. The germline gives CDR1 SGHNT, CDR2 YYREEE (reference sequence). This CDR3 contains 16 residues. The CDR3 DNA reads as TGTGCCAGCAGCCGGCCGGAGAAAAGCTCTGGAAACACCATATATTTT. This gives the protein CASSRPEKSSGNTIYF.

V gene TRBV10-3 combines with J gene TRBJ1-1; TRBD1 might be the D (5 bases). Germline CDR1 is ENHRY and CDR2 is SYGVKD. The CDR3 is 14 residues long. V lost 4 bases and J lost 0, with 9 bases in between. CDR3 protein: CAISGRAMNTEAFF. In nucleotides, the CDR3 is TGTGCCATCAGTGGCAGGGCCATGAACACTGAAGCTTTCTTT.

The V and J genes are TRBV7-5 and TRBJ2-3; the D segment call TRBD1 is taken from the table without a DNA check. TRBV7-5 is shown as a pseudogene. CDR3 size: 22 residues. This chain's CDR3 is CARSNRSLGQHSPKIGGDTQYF. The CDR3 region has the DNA TGTGCCAGAAGCAATCGATCGTTGGGACAGCATTCACCCAAAATCGGGGGTGATACGCAGTATTTT.

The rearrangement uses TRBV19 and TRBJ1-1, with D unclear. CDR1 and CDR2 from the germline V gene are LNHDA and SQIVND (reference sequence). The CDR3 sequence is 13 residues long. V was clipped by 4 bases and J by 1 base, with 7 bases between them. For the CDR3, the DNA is TGTGCCAGTAGTAACAGAGAGAACACTGAAGCTTTCTTT. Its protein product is CASSNRENTEAFF. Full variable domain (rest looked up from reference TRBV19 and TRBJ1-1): DGGITQSPKYLFRKEGQNVTLSCEQNLNHDAMYWYRQDPGQGLRLIYYSQIVNDFQKGDIAEGYSVSREKKESFPLTVTSAQKNPTAFYLCASSNRENTEAFFGQGTRLTVV.

The CDR3 bases are TGTGCCAGCAGCGCCGGACTAGCGGGAGGGCCGGAAGGCGGGGAGCTGTTTTTT. Protein product: CASSAGLAGGPEGGELFF. The chain uses TRBV9 and TRBJ2-2; TRBD2 aligns across 15 bases. CDR3 length: 18 residues. Unmatched junction bases numbered 10, after V lost 3 bases and J lost 7 bases. Germline assignment: CDR1 SGDLS and CDR2 YYNGEE.

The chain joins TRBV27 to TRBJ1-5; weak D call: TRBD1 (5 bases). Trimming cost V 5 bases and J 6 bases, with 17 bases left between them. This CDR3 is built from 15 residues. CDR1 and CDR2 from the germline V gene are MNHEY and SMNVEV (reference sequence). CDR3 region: CASSPGTGGTQPQHF. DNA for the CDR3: TGTGCCAGCAGTCCCGGGACCGGAGGGACTCAGCCCCAGCATTTT.

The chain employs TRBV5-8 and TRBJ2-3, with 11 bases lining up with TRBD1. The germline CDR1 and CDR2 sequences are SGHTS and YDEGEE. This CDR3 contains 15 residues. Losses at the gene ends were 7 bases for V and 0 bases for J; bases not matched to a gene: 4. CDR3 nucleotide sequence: TGTGCCAGCGGCGGACAGGGGGCGAGCACAGATACGCAGTATTTT. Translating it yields CASGGQGASTDTQYF.

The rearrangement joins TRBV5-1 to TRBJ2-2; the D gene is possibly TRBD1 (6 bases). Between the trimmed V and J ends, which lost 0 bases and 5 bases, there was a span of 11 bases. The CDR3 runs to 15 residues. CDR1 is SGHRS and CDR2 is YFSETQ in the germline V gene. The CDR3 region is CASSLEGGRTGELFF. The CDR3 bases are TGCGCCAGCAGCTTGGAAGGGGGTCGGACCGGGGAGCTGTTTTTT.

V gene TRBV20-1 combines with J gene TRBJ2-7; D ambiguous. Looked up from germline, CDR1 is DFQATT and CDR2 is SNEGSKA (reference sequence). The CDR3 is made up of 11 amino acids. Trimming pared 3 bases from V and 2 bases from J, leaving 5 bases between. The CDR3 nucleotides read TGCAGTGCTAGGTCAGCCTACGAGCAGTACTTC. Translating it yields CSARSAYEQYF.

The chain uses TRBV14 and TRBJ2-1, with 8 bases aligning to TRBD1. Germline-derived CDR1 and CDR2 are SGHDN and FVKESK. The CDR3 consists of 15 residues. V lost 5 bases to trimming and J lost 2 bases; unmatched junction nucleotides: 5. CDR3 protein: CASSFGTGAYNEQFF. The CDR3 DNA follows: TGTGCCAGCAGCTTCGGGACAGGAGCCTACAATGAGCAGTTCTTC.

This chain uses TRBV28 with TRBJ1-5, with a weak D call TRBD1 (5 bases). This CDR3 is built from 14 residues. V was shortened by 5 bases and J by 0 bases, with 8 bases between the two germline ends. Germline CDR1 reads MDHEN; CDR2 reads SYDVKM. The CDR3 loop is CASSGHLSNQPQHF. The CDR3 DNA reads TGTGCCAGCAGTGGACACCTTAGCAATCAGCCCCAGCATTTT.

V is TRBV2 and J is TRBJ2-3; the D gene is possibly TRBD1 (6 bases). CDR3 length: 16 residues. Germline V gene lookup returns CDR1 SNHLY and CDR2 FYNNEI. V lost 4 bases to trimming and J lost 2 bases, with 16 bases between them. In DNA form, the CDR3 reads TGTGCCAGCAGTGGGAAGGACAGCCATTCCACAGATACGCAGTATTTT. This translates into CASSGKDSHSTDTQYF.

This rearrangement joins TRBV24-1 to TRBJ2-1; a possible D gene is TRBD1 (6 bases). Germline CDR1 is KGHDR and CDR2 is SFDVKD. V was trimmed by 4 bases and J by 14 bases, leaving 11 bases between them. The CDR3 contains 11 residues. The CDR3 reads CATSEGARKFF. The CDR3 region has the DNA TGTGCCACCAGTGAGGGGGCTCGAAAGTTCTTC.

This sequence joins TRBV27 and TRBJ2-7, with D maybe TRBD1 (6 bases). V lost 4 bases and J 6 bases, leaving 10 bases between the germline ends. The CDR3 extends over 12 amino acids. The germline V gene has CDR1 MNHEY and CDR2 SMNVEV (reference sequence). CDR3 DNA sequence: TGTGCCAGCAGTTCCACAGGGTCCGAGCAGTACTTC. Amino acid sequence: CASSSTGSEQYF.

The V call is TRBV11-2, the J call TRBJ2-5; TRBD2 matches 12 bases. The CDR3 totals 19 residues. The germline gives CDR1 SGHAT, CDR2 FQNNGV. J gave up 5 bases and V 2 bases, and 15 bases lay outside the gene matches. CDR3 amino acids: CASSLTPTSGGTGRETQYF. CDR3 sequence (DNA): TGTGCCAGCAGCTTAACCCCGACTAGCGGGGGAACCGGGAGGGAGACCCAGTACTTC.

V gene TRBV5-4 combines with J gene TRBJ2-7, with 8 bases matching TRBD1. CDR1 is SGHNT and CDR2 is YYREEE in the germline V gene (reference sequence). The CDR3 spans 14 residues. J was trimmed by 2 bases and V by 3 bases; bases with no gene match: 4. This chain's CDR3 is CASSSRQGPYEQYF. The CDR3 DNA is TGTGCCAGCAGCTCCAGACAGGGGCCCTACGAGCAGTACTTC.

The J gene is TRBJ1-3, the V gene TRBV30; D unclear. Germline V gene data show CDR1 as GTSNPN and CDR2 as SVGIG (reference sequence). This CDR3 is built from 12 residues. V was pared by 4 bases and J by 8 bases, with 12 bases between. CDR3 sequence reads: CAWNNGVDTIYF. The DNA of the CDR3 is TGTGCCTGGAATAACGGGGTGGACACCATATATTTT.

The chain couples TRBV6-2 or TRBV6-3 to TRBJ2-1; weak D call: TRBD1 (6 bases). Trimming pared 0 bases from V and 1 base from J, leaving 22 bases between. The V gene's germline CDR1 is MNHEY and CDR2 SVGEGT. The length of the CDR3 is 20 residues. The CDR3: CASSYSTAKTGLLSYNEQFF. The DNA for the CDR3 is TGTGCCAGCAGTTACTCCACTGCGAAAACAGGGTTGTTATCCTACAATGAGCAGTTCTTC.

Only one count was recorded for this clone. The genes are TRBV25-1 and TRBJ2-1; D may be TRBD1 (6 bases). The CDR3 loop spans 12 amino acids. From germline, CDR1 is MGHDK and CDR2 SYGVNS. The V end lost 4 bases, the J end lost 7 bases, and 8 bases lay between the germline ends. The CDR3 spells CASSAQGNEQFF. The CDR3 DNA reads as TGTGCCAGCAGTGCCCAGGGGAATGAGCAGTTCTTC.

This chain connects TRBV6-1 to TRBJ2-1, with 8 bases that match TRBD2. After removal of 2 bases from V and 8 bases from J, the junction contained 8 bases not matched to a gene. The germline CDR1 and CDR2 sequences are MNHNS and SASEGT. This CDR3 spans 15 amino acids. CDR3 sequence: CASSELTSGRDEQFF. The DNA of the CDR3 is TGTGCCAGCAGTGAACTTACTAGCGGTAGGGATGAGCAGTTCTTC.